Each of the 25 T cell receptor beta chains below was sequenced from the same sample in a study of shared clonotypes between healthy human individuals. TCRdb keeps only in-frame clones here, not all; method: immunoSEQ multiplex PCR. The table includes about 710,000 clones, approximately 73% detected once. Input material: memory CD4+ T cells sorted from blood. Noted subset: CD45RA-negative fraction. The receptors were sampled from a woman in her 30s in good health.

This clone was counted once. The J gene is TRBJ1-1, the V gene TRBV30; D not certain. V gave up 4 bases and J gave up 0 bases, with 12 bases separating them. The CDR3 contains 14 residues. Germline V lookup: CDR1 GTSNPN, CDR2 SVGIG (reference sequence). DNA for the CDR3: TGTGCCTGGAATGGCACTCTTCTGAACACTGAAGCTTTCTTT. It is translated as CAWNGTLLNTEAFF.

The rearrangement links TRBV29-1 to TRBJ1-2; no reliable D call. The germline V gene encodes CDR1 SQVTM and CDR2 ANQGSEA. The CDR3 is made up of 10 amino acids. V was clipped by 0 bases and J by 5 bases, with 1 base between them. The CDR3 spells CSVEEYGYTF. In DNA form, the CDR3 reads TGCAGCGTTGAAGAATATGGCTACACCTTC.

The chain couples TRBV7-3 to TRBJ2-1; D is undetermined. This CDR3 comprises 13 residues. Trimming took 2 bases from V and 8 from J, leaving 10 bases between them. Germline V gene sequence: CDR1 SGHTA, CDR2 FQGTGA. This CDR3 is CASSLFWDYEQFF. DNA for the CDR3: TGTGCCAGCAGCTTATTTTGGGATTATGAGCAGTTCTTC.

This chain joins TRBV9 and TRBJ1-4, with D possibly matching TRBD1 (6 bases). This CDR3 region has 17 residues. The V end was cut by 4 bases, the J end by 0 bases, with 16 bases between. Germline V gene data show CDR1 as SGDLS and CDR2 as YYNGEE. In DNA form, the CDR3 reads TGTGCCAGCAGCTCACCGGGGGGCATTGCAACTAATGAAAAACTGTTTTTT. This encodes CASSSPGGIATNEKLFF.

Points on this clone: Other DNA sequences from this sample encode an identical CDR3 as well. The V and J genes are TRBV30 and TRBJ1-5, with D tentatively TRBD1 (5 bases). Trimming removed 2 bases from V and 5 bases from J, with 10 bases in between. Germline lookup yields CDR1 GTSNPN and CDR2 SVGIG (reference sequence). The CDR3 length is 13 residues. CDR3 in DNA: TGTGCCTGGAGTACTGGGGGAGATCAGCCCCAGCATTTT. Protein sequence: CAWSTGGDQPQHF. The full variable domain, with the rest looked up from reference TRBV30 and TRBJ1-5, is SQTIHQWPATLVQPVGSPLSLECTVEGTSNPNLYWYRQAAGRGLQLLFYSVGIGQISSEVPQNLSASRPQDRQFILSSKKLLLSDSGFYLCAWSTGGDQPQHFGDGTRLSIL.

The gene calls are TRBV28 and TRBJ1-3; D perhaps matches TRBD1 (6 bases). The germline V and J ends were trimmed by 5 bases and 5 bases, with 16 bases remaining between them. Per germline, CDR1 MDHEN and CDR2 SYDVKM. CDR3 size: 15 residues. The CDR3 is CASSPTGAPRNTIYF. DNA of the CDR3: TGTGCCAGCAGTCCTACGGGGGCCCCCCGAAACACCATATATTTT. Full variable domain (outside the CDR3, taken from reference TRBV28 and TRBJ1-3): DVKVTQSSRYLVKRTGEKVFLECVQDMDHENMFWYRQDPGLGLRLIYFSYDVKMKEKGDIPEGYSVSREKKERFSLILESASTNQTSMYLCASSPTGAPRNTIYFGEGSWLTVV.

Only one count was recorded for this clone. The chain carries TRBV21-1 and TRBJ2-7. TRBV21-1 is an annotated pseudogene. This CDR3 has 14 residues. The CDR3 DNA reads as TGTGCCATTACCCCAGGAGAGAGCTCCTACGAGCAGTACTTC. Protein sequence: CAITPGESSYEQYF.

DNA of the CDR3: TGTGCCAGCAGCCCGGGACAGGGAAAGGCTAACTATGGCTACACCTTC. Protein sequence: CASSPGQGKANYGYTF. The chain employs TRBV5-8 and TRBJ1-2, with 9 bases matching TRBD1. Looked up from germline, CDR1 is SGHTS and CDR2 is YDEGEE. With V trimmed by 4 bases and J by 0 bases, 7 bases remained unmatched. The CDR3 covers 16 residues.

This clone was recorded at least ten times. The V gene is TRBV5-1, the J gene TRBJ1-2; a possible D gene is TRBD1 (5 bases). The CDR3 has 13 residues. The V gene's germline CDR1 is SGHRS and CDR2 YFSETQ. The V end lost 3 bases, the J end lost 4 bases, and 10 bases lay between the germline ends. This chain's CDR3 is CASSWGRVYGYTF. The DNA for the CDR3 is TGCGCCAGCAGCTGGGGACGTGTCTATGGCTACACCTTC.

The chain links TRBV5-1 to TRBJ2-6; D is uncertain. The CDR3 is 16 residues long. Trimming took off 0 bases at V and 4 bases at J, with 11 bases between the two ends. CDR1 is SGHRS, CDR2 YFSETQ, per germline. DNA of the CDR3: TGCGCCAGCAGCTTGGAGTGGCAACCAGGGGCCAACGTCCTGACTTTC. Protein sequence: CASSLEWQPGANVLTF.

CDR3 loop: CASSYSLAGAAGELFF. The CDR3 DNA is TGTGCCAGCAGTTACTCCCTAGCGGGAGCCGCCGGGGAGCTGTTTTTT. The rearrangement uses TRBV6-5 and TRBJ2-2, with 10 bases aligning to TRBD2. V lost 0 bases to trimming and J lost 6 bases; unmatched junction nucleotides: 4. The CDR3 totals 16 residues. CDR1 and CDR2 (germline): MNHEY, SVGAGI.

The chain joins TRBV30 to TRBJ2-5; no clear D gene. V was cut by 1 base and J by 5 bases, with 8 bases left in between. The CDR3 consists of 12 residues. The germline CDR1 and CDR2 sequences are GTSNPN and SVGIG (reference sequence). CDR3 bases: TGTGCCTGGAGTGACGGGCGTGAGACCCAGTACTTC. This encodes CAWSDGRETQYF.

This clone was seen only a few times. CDR3 bases: TGTGCCAGCAGTGAAGAGGAAATTCAGCCCCAGCATTTT. Protein: CASSEEEIQPQHF. This rearrangement joins TRBV6-1 to TRBJ1-5, with D uncertain. Trimming shortened V by 1 base and J by 6 bases, and 7 bases separated the two germline ends. CDR1 MNHNS and CDR2 SASEGT come from the germline V gene. The CDR3 runs to 13 residues.

Note on this clone: The sample holds other DNA sequences that translate to the same CDR3. V gene TRBV6-4 combines with J gene TRBJ2-3; no firm D call. CDR1 MRHNA and CDR2 SNTAGT come from the germline V gene. V was trimmed by 4 bases and J by 1 base, leaving 6 bases between them. CDR3 size: 13 residues. CDR3 amino acids: CASSVGGTDTQYF. The CDR3 nucleotides read TGTGCCAGCAGTGTTGGGGGCACAGATACGCAGTATTTT.

This clone appeared a few times. V gene TRBV7-4 combines with J gene TRBJ1-1; D gene unclear. V lost 6 bases and J 3 bases, leaving 17 bases between the germline ends. Germline V gene lookup returns CDR1 SGHVT and CDR2 SQSDAQ. The CDR3 covers 15 residues. This CDR3 reads CASRPVGGRDTEAFF. The CDR3 DNA reads TGTGCCAGCAGACCGGTAGGAGGGAGGGACACTGAAGCTTTCTTT.

Remarks on this clone: Other DNA sequences from this sample encode an identical CDR3 as well. V gene TRBV28 combines with J gene TRBJ1-5; weak D call: TRBD1 (6 bases). The CDR3 totals 13 residues. V shed 4 bases and J shed 7 bases, with 11 bases lying between them. Germline V gene lookup returns CDR1 MDHEN and CDR2 SYDVKM. The CDR3 DNA reads TGTGCCAGCAGTTCAGGGGTTTACCAGCCCCAGCATTTT. This translates into CASSSGVYQPQHF.

The chain links TRBV29-1 to TRBJ2-6; 10 bases match TRBD1. The CDR3 sequence is 15 residues long. CDR1 and CDR2 from the germline V gene are SQVTM and ANQGSEA. Trimming at V came to 5 bases and at J to 4 bases, leaving 5 bases not matched to a gene. The CDR3, as DNA: TGCAGCGTTCAGGGACAGGGGAAGGGGGCCAACGTCCTGACTTTC. It specifies CSVQGQGKGANVLTF.

This chain connects TRBV6-1 to TRBJ1-2; D unclear. V gave up 2 bases and J gave up 4 bases, with 14 bases separating them. Germline V gene data show CDR1 as MNHNS and CDR2 as SASEGT. This CDR3 spans 15 amino acids. The CDR3 loop is CASSESLPGPYGYTF. CDR3 nucleotide sequence: TGTGCCAGCAGTGAAAGTCTGCCAGGCCCCTATGGCTACACCTTC.

The chain employs TRBV6-5 and TRBJ1-4; TRBD1 aligns across 10 bases. Germline CDR1 MNHEY, CDR2 SVGAGI. With V trimmed by 4 bases and J by 8 bases, 10 bases remained unmatched. CDR3 length equals 16 residues. Here the CDR3 DNA reads TGTGCCAGCAGTTCTCCACGGACAGGGGGATTGGAAAAACTGTTTTTT. Encoded protein: CASSSPRTGGLEKLFF.

This sequence joins TRBV7-2 and TRBJ2-1, with TRBD2 identical over 7 bases. Germline trimming cut 5 bases from V and 8 bases from J; bases unmatched to any gene: 9. Looked up from germline, CDR1 is SGHTA and CDR2 is FQGNSA. The CDR3 runs 14 residues. In DNA, the CDR3 is TGTGCCAGCAGCCGTCGGGCGGGAGAGGATGAGCAGTTCTTC. It yields the protein CASSRRAGEDEQFF.

Many counts were recorded for this clone. The chain combines TRBV6-1 with TRBJ2-3; D unclear. Trimming left V 11 bases short and J 0 bases short, with 15 bases between. The CDR3 consists of 14 residues. From germline, CDR1 is MNHNS and CDR2 SASEGT. DNA of the CDR3: TGTGCCTCTTGGACCGGGCTGAGCACAGATACGCAGTATTTT. Its translation is CASWTGLSTDTQYF.

Note on this clone: In the same sample, other DNA sequences code for this CDR3. V is TRBV7-2 and J is TRBJ2-4, with D possibly being TRBD2 (5 bases). V dropped 1 base and J dropped 0 bases, with 7 bases sitting between them. There are 15 residues in the CDR3. Germline V gives CDR1 SGHTA, CDR2 FQGNSA. In DNA form, the CDR3 reads TGTGCCAGCAGCTTAGTAGCGCTAGCCAAAAACATTCAGTACTTC. The encoded protein is CASSLVALAKNIQYF.

This chain joins TRBV5-5 and TRBJ1-1; tentative D call: TRBD1 (6 bases). The germline gives CDR1 SGHKS, CDR2 YYEKEE (reference sequence). The CDR3 is 14 residues long. Trimming took 7 bases from V and 5 from J, leaving 18 bases between them. CDR3 sequence reads: CASGYQGGYTEAFF. The CDR3 DNA reads TGTGCCAGCGGATACCAAGGGGGTTATACTGAAGCTTTCTTT. Full variable domain (outside the CDR3, taken from reference TRBV5-5 and TRBJ1-1): DAGVTQSPTHLIKTRGQQVTLRCSPISGHKSVSWYQQVLGQGPQFIFQYYEKEERGRGNFPDRFSARQFPNYSSELNVNALLLGDSALYLCASGYQGGYTEAFFGQGTRLTVV.

This chain links TRBV5-1 with TRBJ2-5; D gene uncertain. CDR1 is SGHRS, CDR2 YFSETQ, per germline. The V gene lost 4 bases and the J gene lost 2 bases, with 12 bases spanning the gap. The CDR3 totals 14 residues. CDR3 nucleotides: TGCGCCAGCAGCCCCCCAATCCCGCAAGAGACCCAGTACTTC. Translation gives CASSPPIPQETQYF. Supplemented by reference TRBV5-1 and TRBJ2-5, the full variable domain reads KAGVTQTPRYLIKTRGQQVTLSCSPISGHRSVSWYQQTPGQGLQFLFEYFSETQRNKGNFPGRFSGRQFSNSRSEMNVSTLELGDSALYLCASSPPIPQETQYFGPGTRLLVL.

The J gene is TRBJ2-3, the V gene TRBV7-9, with D maybe TRBD1 (5 bases). Trimming took 5 bases from V and 6 from J, leaving 6 bases between them. The CDR3 consists of 11 residues. CDR1 SEHNR and CDR2 FQNEAQ come from the germline V gene (reference sequence). CDR3 in amino acids: CASSAGDTQYF. The DNA of the CDR3 is TGTGCCAGCAGCGCAGGGGATACGCAGTATTTT.